Detailed here is one TCR beta chain. It has no known antigen specificity. No much larger clone exists at a distance of one base, and base qualities are not known. The immunoSEQ Assay, a bias-controlled multiplex PCR, was used to amplify TCRbeta CDR3 regions from genomic DNA. On the study's bioinformatics: Nucleated cell counts per sample were estimated from amplification of reference gene primers within the assay. Sequence reads were collapsed and filtered to measure the absolute abundance of every unique TCRbeta CDR3 rearrangement. For each sample, productive Simpson clonality was calculated as the square root of Simpson's diversity index across productive rearrangements. Drawn from immuneACCESS, this table holds only the in-frame rearrangements with V and J called that TCRdb kept. Clones are partly lost; checked studies trace under half to an unresolved V gene and leave the rest unexplained. For V, J and clone size, that table is used; D and trimming come from the DNA. The sample table holds approximately 57,000 clones, of which around 82% were seen once. Of the sample, roughly 8% falls within the top ten clones.

This sample is part of a study of blood T cell repertoires in COVID-19 (dated by TCRdb to about 2020). Regarding the research as a whole: Samples from collaborators originated in the United States, Italy and Spain and spanned both the acute and convalescent phases of COVID-19. Nearly every sample came with metadata listing a de-identified subject ID, COVID-19 status, age in years and sex. Samples came from the ongoing ImmuneRACE study (first 160 participants) plus 1,254 subjects from 6 global collaborators. The repertoires were released in a freely available public database meant as a resource for research on the immune response to SARS-CoV-2. Where available, HLA class I and class II types were taken from metadata supplied by the sample provider and were not determined by assay-based typing. The prospective study material was composed of cDNA or gDNA derived from T cells, B-cell-depleted T cells, or PBMCs. Subjects who had been exposed to COVID-19, were actively infected with it, or had recovered from it provided the deeply sampled blood TCRbeta repertoires that made up the dataset.

Each collaborating institution followed its own protocols to collect whole blood in K2EDTA tubes. For TCRbeta analysis, collaborators shipped samples as frozen whole blood, isolated PBMCs, or DNA extracted from either of those sample types. On the study overall, not on this receptor specifically: The amount of clinical and demographic metadata varied by source and participant and was provided uncurated.

Specimen: peripheral blood. The receptor was isolated from an elderly woman with acute or convalescent COVID-19.

The CDR3 reads as follows: CASRGAPSTDTQYF. The DNA is TGTGCCAGTAGGGGCGCCCCGAGCACAGATACGCAGTATTTT. The chain is assembled from TRBV19 and TRBJ2-3; too little of a D gene remains to name it. From its cysteine to its phenylalanine, the CDR3 spans 14 amino acids. Only CDR3 DNA remains: 42 bases, in frame from the first base. The junction carries 10 bases between V and J, which are trimmed by 6 bases and 0 bases respectively. For CDR1 and CDR2, the germline V gene (reference sequence) lists LNHDA and SQIVND.